This is a list of T cell receptor beta chains from one sample in a study of regulatory T cells in long-lasting Graves disease. TCRdb independently ran MiXCR on the multiplex PCR reads; one entry per CDR3 protein. The sample shows 400,000 to 550,000 distinct CDR3 sequences, about 15% of them seen only once. Another study also made use of these data, one on T cells in Graves' hyperthyroidism and ophthalmopathy.

The material was peripheral blood mononuclear cells (PBMCs), obtained at new diagnosis, from a patient treated with antithyroid drugs. These receptors were collected from a woman aged 25-40 years with Graves disease. Both conserved end residues are part of each CDR3. Each record gives: V gene, J gene, CDR3 protein.

v_call: TRBV5-1
j_call: TRBJ2-3
cdr3_aa: CASSLAGEADTQYF

v_call: TRBV28
j_call: TRBJ2-5
cdr3_aa: CASSPQEWEGVETQYF

v_call: TRBV20-1
j_call: TRBJ2-1
cdr3_aa: CSPKGGGNNEQFF

v_call: TRBV5-1
j_call: TRBJ2-2
cdr3_aa: CASSLAGLAGVVGELFF

v_call: TRBV2
j_call: TRBJ2-1
cdr3_aa: CASSRGAGPPKSDEQFF

v_call: TRBV5-1
j_call: TRBJ2-3
cdr3_aa: CASSEGGEPSTDTQYF

v_call: TRBV2
j_call: TRBJ1-4
cdr3_aa: CASSVVGEREKLFF

v_call: TRBV6-1
j_call: TRBJ2-3
cdr3_aa: CASRKREGITDTQYF

v_call: TRBV6-1
j_call: TRBJ2-2
cdr3_aa: CASSKNGLLANTGELFF

v_call: TRBV4-1
j_call: TRBJ2-2
cdr3_aa: CASSQEVANTGELFF

v_call: TRBV12-5
j_call: TRBJ2-1
cdr3_aa: CASGSSGRTHNEQFF

v_call: TRBV20-1
j_call: TRBJ2-2
cdr3_aa: CSARKAGRETGELFF

v_call: TRBV27
j_call: TRBJ1-1
cdr3_aa: CASSFGRSITEAFF

v_call: TRBV11-2
j_call: TRBJ2-1
cdr3_aa: CASSFPSGRGNEQFF

v_call: TRBV12-3/TRBV12-4
j_call: TRBJ2-5
cdr3_aa: CSSSGETQYF

v_call: TRBV12-3/TRBV12-4
j_call: TRBJ2-1
cdr3_aa: CASSGPGTHSTSGSSDEQFF

v_call: TRBV25-1
j_call: TRBJ2-5
cdr3_aa: CASSEARAWGETQYF

v_call: TRBV20-1
j_call: TRBJ2-7
cdr3_aa: CSARGRTSGSGEQYF

v_call: TRBV20-1
j_call: TRBJ2-2
cdr3_aa: CSVRKVGLADTGELFF

v_call: TRBV12-3/TRBV12-4
j_call: TRBJ1-2
cdr3_aa: CASRETGSNYGYTF

v_call: TRBV24-1
j_call: TRBJ2-7
cdr3_aa: CATSDLTSPTSYEQYF

v_call: TRBV6-1
j_call: TRBJ2-2
cdr3_aa: CASPGTTGELFF

v_call: TRBV20-1
j_call: TRBJ1-5
cdr3_aa: CSARAETYSNQPQHF

v_call: TRBV10-3
j_call: TRBJ2-3
cdr3_aa: CASWGTDTQYF

v_call: TRBV6-1
j_call: TRBJ2-1
cdr3_aa: CASSLWDYNEQFF

v_call: TRBV4-1
j_call: TRBJ1-4
cdr3_aa: CASSRGTGRGEEKLFF

v_call: TRBV12-3/TRBV12-4
j_call: TRBJ2-7
cdr3_aa: CASSLEVGTSGRLEQYF

v_call: TRBV18
j_call: TRBJ2-3
cdr3_aa: CASSQTSTDTQYF

v_call: TRBV28
j_call: TRBJ1-6
cdr3_aa: CASSLRTESSYNSPLHF

v_call: TRBV20-1
j_call: TRBJ1-1
cdr3_aa: CSATTGANTEAFF

v_call: TRBV19
j_call: TRBJ1-5
cdr3_aa: CASSTAPVQGQPQHF

v_call: TRBV6-1
j_call: TRBJ2-7
cdr3_aa: CASSSPSSGRVYEQYF